The T cell receptor beta chain described here comes from a study of blood T cell repertoires in COVID-19. As for the study in general: Italy, Spain and the United States were the sources of the convalescent and acute COVID-19 samples. Sample material is recorded as cDNA or gDNA derived from T cells, B-cell-depleted T cells, or PBMCs.

TCRdb's table, derived via immunoSEQ multiplex PCR, lists solely in-frame clones and lacks some. The repertoire holds about 210,000 clones, with 81% as singletons. The cohort comprised adults aged roughly 18 to 95 years residing in about two dozen US areas. Cohort allocation depended upon clinical history that participants reported. This CDR3 contains 13 residues. Germline V gene lookup returns CDR1 SGHNT and CDR2 YENEEA. V gave up 6 bases and J gave up 4 bases, with 12 bases separating them. V usage is TRBV11-3 and J usage is TRBJ1-1; D not certain. Sequenced: PBMCs or T cells enriched from blood (not recorded which). The clonotype comes from a woman between 45 and 65 years old with acute COVID-19. The CDR3 DNA is TGTGCCAGCAGTCGTCAGTCGGGCACTGAAGCTTTCTTT. Translating it yields CASSRQSGTEAFF.